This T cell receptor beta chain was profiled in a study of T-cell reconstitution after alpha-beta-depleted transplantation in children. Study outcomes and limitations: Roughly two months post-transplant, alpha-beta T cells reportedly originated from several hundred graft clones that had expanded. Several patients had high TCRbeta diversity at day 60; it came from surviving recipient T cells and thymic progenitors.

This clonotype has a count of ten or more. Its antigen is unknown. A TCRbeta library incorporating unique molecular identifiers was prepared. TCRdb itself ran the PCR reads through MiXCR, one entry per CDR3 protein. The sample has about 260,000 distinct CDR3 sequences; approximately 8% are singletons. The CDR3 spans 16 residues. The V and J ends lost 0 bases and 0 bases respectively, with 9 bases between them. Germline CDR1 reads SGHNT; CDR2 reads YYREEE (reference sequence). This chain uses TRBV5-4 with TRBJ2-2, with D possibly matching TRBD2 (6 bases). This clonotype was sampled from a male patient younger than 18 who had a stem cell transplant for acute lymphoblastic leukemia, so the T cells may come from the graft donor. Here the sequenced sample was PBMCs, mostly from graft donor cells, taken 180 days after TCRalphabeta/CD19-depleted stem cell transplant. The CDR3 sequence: CASSLVTGANTGELFF. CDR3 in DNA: TGTGCCAGCAGCTTGGTAACGGGAGCGAACACCGGGGAGCTGTTTTTT.